This T cell receptor (beta chain) originates from a study of blood T cell repertoires in COVID-19. Profiled with immunoSEQ multiplex PCR; TCRdb holds only in-frame clones, not every one. The sample comprises fewer than 95,000 clones, 88% of which are singletons, and roughly 0.51% rests with the top ten. V was pared by 4 bases and J by 8 bases, with 14 bases between. This CDR3 comprises 12 residues. The germline CDR1 and CDR2 sequences are SQVTM and ANQGSEA. The TCR comes from a man in his sixties with acute or convalescent COVID-19. The sequenced sample consisted of peripheral blood. The V gene is TRBV29-1, the J gene TRBJ1-2, with D unclear. CDR3 DNA sequence: TGCAGCGTTGTTCGGGGAGGGATGGGCTACACCTTC. Translating it yields CSVVRGGMGYTF.